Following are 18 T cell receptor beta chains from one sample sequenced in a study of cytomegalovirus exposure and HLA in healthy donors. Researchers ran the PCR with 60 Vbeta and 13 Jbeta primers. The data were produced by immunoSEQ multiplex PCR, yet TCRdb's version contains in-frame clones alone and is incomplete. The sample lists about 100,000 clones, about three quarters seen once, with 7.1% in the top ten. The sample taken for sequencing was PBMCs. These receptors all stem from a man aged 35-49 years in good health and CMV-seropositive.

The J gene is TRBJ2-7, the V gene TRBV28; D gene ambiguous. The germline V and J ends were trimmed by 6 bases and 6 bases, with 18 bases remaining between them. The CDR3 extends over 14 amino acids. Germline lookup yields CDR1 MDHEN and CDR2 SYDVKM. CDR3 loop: CASSVQSDVGEQYF. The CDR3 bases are TGTGCCAGCAGCGTACAGTCAGACGTGGGCGAGCAGTACTTC. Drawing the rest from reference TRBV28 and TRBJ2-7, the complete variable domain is DVKVTQSSRYLVKRTGEKVFLECVQDMDHENMFWYRQDPGLGLRLIYFSYDVKMKEKGDIPEGYSVSREKKERFSLILESASTNQTSMYLCASSVQSDVGEQYFGPGTRLTVT.

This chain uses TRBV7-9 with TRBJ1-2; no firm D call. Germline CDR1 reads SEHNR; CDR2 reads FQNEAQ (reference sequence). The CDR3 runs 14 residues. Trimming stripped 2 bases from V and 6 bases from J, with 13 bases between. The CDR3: CASSLRSEEDGYTF. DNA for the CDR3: TGTGCCAGCAGCTTAAGGTCCGAAGAGGATGGCTACACCTTC. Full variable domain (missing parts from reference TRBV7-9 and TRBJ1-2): DTGVSQNPRHKITKRGQNVTFRCDPISEHNRLYWYRQTLGQGPEFLTYFQNEAQLEKSRLLSDRFSAERPKGSFSTLEIQRTEQGDSAMYLCASSLRSEEDGYTFGSGTRLTVV.

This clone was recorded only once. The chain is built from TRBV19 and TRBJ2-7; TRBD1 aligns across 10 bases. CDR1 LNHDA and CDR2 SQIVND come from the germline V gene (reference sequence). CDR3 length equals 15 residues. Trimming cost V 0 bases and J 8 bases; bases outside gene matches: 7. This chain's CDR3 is CASSIDSTGGGKQYF. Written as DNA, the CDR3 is TGTGCCAGTAGTATAGATTCGACAGGGGGCGGCAAGCAGTACTTC.

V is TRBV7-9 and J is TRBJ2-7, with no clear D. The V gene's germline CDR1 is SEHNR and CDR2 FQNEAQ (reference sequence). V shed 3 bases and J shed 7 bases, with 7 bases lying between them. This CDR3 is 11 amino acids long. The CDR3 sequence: CASSFQAEQYF. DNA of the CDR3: TGTGCCAGCAGCTTTCAAGCAGAGCAGTACTTC.

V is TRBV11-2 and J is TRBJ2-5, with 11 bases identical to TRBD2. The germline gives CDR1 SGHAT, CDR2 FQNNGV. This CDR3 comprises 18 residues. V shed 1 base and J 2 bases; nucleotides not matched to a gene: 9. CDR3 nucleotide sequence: TGTGCCAGCAGCTTAGTTGGGGGGACTAGCGGTTTTCAAGAGACCCAGTACTTC. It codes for CASSLVGGTSGFQETQYF.

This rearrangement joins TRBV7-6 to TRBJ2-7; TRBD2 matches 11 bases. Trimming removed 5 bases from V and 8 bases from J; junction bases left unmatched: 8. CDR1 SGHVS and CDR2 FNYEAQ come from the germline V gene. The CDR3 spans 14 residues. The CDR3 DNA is TGTGCCAGCAGCGCGGAGACTAGCGGGGCCAAGCAGTACTTC. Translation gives CASSAETSGAKQYF.

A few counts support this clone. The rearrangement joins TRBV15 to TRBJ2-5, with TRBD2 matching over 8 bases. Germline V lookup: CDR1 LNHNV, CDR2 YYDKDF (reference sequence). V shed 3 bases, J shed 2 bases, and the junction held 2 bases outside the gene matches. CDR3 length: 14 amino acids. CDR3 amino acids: CATSSRGGQETQYF. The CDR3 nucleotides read TGTGCCACCAGCAGCCGGGGGGGGCAAGAGACCCAGTACTTC.

As DNA, the CDR3 is TGTGCCAGCAGCGCTGGGACAGGGAATGAAAAACTGTTTTTT. Its translation is CASSAGTGNEKLFF. The chain is built from TRBV25-1 and TRBJ1-4, with 9 positions matching TRBD1. The V segment lost 6 bases and the J segment 5 bases; nucleotides outside the gene matches: 4. The CDR3 loop spans 14 amino acids. Per the germline V gene, CDR1 is MGHDK and CDR2 is SYGVNS.

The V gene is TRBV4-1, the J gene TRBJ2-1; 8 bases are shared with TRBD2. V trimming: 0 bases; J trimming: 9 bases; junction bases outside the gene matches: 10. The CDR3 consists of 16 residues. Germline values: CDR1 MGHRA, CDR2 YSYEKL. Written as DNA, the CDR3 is TGCGCCAGCAGCCAAGAGATAGGCGGGGGGCTGGGTGAGCAGTTCTTC. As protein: CASSQEIGGGLGEQFF.

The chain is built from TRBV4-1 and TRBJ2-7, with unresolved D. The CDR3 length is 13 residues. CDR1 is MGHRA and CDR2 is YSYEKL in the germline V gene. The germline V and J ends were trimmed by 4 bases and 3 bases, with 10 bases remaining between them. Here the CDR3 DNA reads TGCGCCAGCAGCCTTTCCCCCAGCTACGAGCAGTACTTC. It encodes CASSLSPSYEQYF.

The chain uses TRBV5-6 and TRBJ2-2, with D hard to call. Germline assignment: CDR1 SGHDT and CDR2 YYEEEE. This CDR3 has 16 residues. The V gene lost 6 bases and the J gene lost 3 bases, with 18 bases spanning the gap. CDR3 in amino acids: CASKPLSIRDTGELFF. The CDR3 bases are TGTGCCAGCAAGCCCCTAAGCATCCGAGACACCGGGGAGCTGTTTTTT.

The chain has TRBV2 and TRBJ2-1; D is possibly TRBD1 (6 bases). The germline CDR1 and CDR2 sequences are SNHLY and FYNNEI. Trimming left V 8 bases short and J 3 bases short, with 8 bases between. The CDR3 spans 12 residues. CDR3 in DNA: TGTGCCAGCGGGACACTCTACAATGAGCAGTTCTTC. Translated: CASGTLYNEQFF. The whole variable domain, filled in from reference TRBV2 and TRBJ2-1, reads EPEVTQTPSHQVTQMGQEVILRCVPISNHLYFYWYRQILGQKVEFLVSFYNNEISEKSEIFDDQFSVERPDGSNFTLKIRSTKLEDSAMYFCASGTLYNEQFFGPGTRLTVL.

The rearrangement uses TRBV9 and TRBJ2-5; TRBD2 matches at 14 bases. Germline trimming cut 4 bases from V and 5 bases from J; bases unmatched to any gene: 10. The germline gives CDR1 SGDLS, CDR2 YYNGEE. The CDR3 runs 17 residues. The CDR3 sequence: CASSPPTSGGAGETQYF. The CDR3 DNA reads TGTGCCAGCAGCCCACCGACTAGCGGGGGGGCGGGGGAGACCCAGTACTTC. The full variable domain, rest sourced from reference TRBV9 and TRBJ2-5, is DSGVTQTPKHLITATGQRVTLRCSPRSGDLSVYWYQQSLDQGLQFLIQYYNGEERAKGNILERFSAQQFPDLHSELNLSSLELGDSALYFCASSPPTSGGAGETQYFGPGTRLLVL.

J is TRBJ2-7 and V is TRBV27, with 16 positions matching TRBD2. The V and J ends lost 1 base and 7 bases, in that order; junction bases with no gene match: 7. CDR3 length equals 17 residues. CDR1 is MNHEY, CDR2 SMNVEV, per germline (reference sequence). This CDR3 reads CASSLWGLAGGPGEQYF. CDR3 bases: TGTGCCAGCAGTTTATGGGGACTAGCGGGAGGGCCGGGAGAGCAGTACTTC.

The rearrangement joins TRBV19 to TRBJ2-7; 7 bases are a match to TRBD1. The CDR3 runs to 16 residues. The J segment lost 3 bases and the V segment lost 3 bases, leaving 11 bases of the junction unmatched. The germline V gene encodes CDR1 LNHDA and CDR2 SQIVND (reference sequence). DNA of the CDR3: TGTGCCAGTAGTATGGGCCCGCCGCGACAGGGCTACGAGCAGTACTTC. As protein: CASSMGPPRQGYEQYF.

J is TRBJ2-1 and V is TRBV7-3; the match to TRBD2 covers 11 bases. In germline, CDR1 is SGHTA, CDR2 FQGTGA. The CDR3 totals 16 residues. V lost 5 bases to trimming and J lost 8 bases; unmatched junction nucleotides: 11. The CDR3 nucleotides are TGTGCCAGCAGCCCCGGGACTAGCGGCCCTTCAGATGAGCAGTTCTTC. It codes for CASSPGTSGPSDEQFF.

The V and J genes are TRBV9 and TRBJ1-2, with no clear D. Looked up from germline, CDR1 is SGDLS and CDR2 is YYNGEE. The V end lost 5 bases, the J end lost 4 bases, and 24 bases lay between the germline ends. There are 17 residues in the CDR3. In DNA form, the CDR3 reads TGTGCCAGCAGGCCCCTCGGCGAGGGAACCTCTCCCTATGGCTACACCTTC. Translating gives CASRPLGEGTSPYGYTF. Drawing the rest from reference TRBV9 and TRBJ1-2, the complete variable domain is DSGVTQTPKHLITATGQRVTLRCSPRSGDLSVYWYQQSLDQGLQFLIQYYNGEERAKGNILERFSAQQFPDLHSELNLSSLELGDSALYFCASRPLGEGTSPYGYTFGSGTRLTVV.

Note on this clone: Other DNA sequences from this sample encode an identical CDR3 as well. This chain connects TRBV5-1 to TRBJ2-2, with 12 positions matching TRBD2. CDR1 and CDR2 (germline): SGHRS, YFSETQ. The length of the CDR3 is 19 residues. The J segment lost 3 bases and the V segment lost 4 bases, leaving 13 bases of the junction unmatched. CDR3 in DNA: TGCGCCAGCAGCATAGGACTAGCGGGGACCCCGGCAGACACCGGGGAGCTGTTTTTT. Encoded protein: CASSIGLAGTPADTGELFF. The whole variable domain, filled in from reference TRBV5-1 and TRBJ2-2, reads KAGVTQTPRYLIKTRGQQVTLSCSPISGHRSVSWYQQTPGQGLQFLFEYFSETQRNKGNFPGRFSGRQFSNSRSEMNVSTLELGDSALYLCASSIGLAGTPADTGELFFGEGSRLTVL.